The 12 T cell receptor beta chains reported below all come from one sample, sequenced in a study of OX40 agonist ivuxolimab in advanced cancers. Libraries were built with the immunoSEQ multiplex PCR assay. TCRdb holds this immuneACCESS table with in-frame rearrangements only. Some clones are missing; in checked studies, unresolved V genes explain under half, and the rest has no known cause. The sample has tens of thousands of clones on record, roughly 90% of them singletons. The ten largest account for less than 20% of the sample. The source was CD4+ or CD8+ T cells sorted from blood, collected in a trial of the OX40 agonist ivuxolimab. The receptors were sampled from an adult with an advanced solid tumor such as melanoma, head and neck, liver or kidney cancer.

The chain is built from TRBV4-1 and TRBJ2-2; 9 bases agree with TRBD2. The ends lost 0 bases at V and 7 bases at J; junction bases unmatched: 12. Per the germline V gene, CDR1 is MGHRA and CDR2 is YSYEKL. The CDR3 totals 18 residues. CDR3 in amino acids: CASSQELGWRGGNGELFF. The DNA of the CDR3 is TGCGCCAGCAGCCAAGAACTCGGATGGCGGGGGGGAAACGGGGAGCTGTTTTTT.

The gene calls are TRBV11-1 and TRBJ1-2, with 9 bases identical to TRBD1. The CDR3 covers 14 residues. Germline lookup yields CDR1 SGHAT and CDR2 FQDESV (reference sequence). Trimming removed 6 bases from V and 7 bases from J; junction bases left unmatched: 9. The CDR3 spells CASSTGGSRAGYTF. In DNA form, the CDR3 reads TGTGCCAGCAGTACAGGGGGCTCAAGAGCTGGCTACACCTTC.

This rearrangement joins TRBV12-5 to TRBJ2-7; D is unclear. With 0 bases removed from V and 0 bases from J, the gap between germline ends came to 24 bases. The CDR3 extends over 20 amino acids. Germline assignment: CDR1 LGHNT and CDR2 FRNRAP. Here the CDR3 reads CASGLVRSGILTPNSYEQYF. In DNA form, the CDR3 reads TGTGCTAGTGGTTTGGTACGATCTGGCATCCTCACACCCAACTCCTACGAGCAGTACTTC.

The chain is built from TRBV27 and TRBJ2-3, with 10 bases fitting TRBD1. CDR3 length equals 15 residues. Germline V CDR1 and CDR2: MNHEY, SMNVEV (reference sequence). Trimming cost V 8 bases and J 6 bases; bases outside gene matches: 11. CDR3 sequence: CASAGGDRGLDTQYF. In nucleotides, the CDR3 is TGTGCCAGCGCTGGGGGCGACAGGGGGCTGGATACGCAGTATTTT.

This chain connects TRBV19 to TRBJ1-2; 11 bases line up with TRBD1. The CDR3 contains 14 residues. Germline lookup yields CDR1 LNHDA and CDR2 SQIVND (reference sequence). The trim removed 8 bases at V and 5 bases at J, leaving 7 bases unmatched. The CDR3 region is CASGQGALAYGYTF. CDR3 nucleotide sequence: TGTGCCAGTGGACAGGGGGCACTCGCATATGGCTACACCTTC.

This sequence joins TRBV6-6 and TRBJ1-1; 9 bases map to TRBD1. V was clipped by 8 bases and J by 0 bases; unmatched bases: 10. Germline CDR1 reads MNHNY; CDR2 reads SVGAGI (reference sequence). The CDR3 covers 16 residues. CDR3 amino acids: CASLPPDRGVNTEAFF. Here the CDR3 DNA reads TGTGCCAGCTTACCCCCGGACAGGGGAGTGAACACTGAAGCTTTCTTT.

The genes are TRBV2 and TRBJ2-3; the match to TRBD2 covers 12 bases. J was trimmed by 3 bases and V by 2 bases; bases with no gene match: 12. The CDR3 runs to 19 residues. Germline V gene lookup returns CDR1 SNHLY and CDR2 FYNNEI. The CDR3 reads CASSEFLAGGTLKTDTQYF. In DNA form, the CDR3 reads TGTGCCAGCAGTGAATTCCTAGCGGGGGGGACTCTCAAAACAGATACGCAGTATTTT.

There are a few counts of this clone. The genes are TRBV4-3 and TRBJ2-2; D is undetermined. In germline, CDR1 is LGHNA, CDR2 YSLEER. The CDR3 contains 16 residues. V was shortened by 1 base and J by 4 bases, with 13 bases between the two germline ends. DNA for the CDR3: TGCGCCAGCAGCCAAGCGATATCGGAACCCACCGGGGAGCTGTTTTTT. Protein sequence: CASSQAISEPTGELFF.

V usage is TRBV11-2 and J usage is TRBJ2-3; TRBD1 agrees at 12 bases. CDR1 and CDR2 from the germline V gene are SGHAT and FQNNGV. The CDR3 is 15 amino acids. With V trimmed by 4 bases and J by 3 bases, 2 bases remained unmatched. The CDR3 DNA reads as TGTGCCAGCAGCTCGGGACAGGGGGCTACAGATACGCAGTATTTT. Translated: CASSSGQGATDTQYF.

The rearrangement links TRBV5-1 to TRBJ1-1, with 7 nucleotides matching TRBD1. V was clipped by 2 bases and J by 7 bases; unmatched bases: 5. The CDR3 has 13 residues. CDR1 and CDR2 (germline): SGHRS, YFSETQ. The CDR3 loop reads CASSFLRDSEAFF. The CDR3 coding sequence is TGCGCCAGCAGCTTTCTCCGGGACAGTGAAGCTTTCTTT.

CDR3 protein: CASSQAAGLNNSPLHF. For the CDR3, the DNA is TGCGCCAGCAGCCAAGCGGCAGGGCTGAATAATTCACCCCTCCACTTT. V is TRBV4-1 and J is TRBJ1-6; weak D call: TRBD1 (5 bases). This CDR3 comprises 16 residues. Germline CDR1 is MGHRA and CDR2 is YSYEKL. Trimming removed 1 base from V and 5 bases from J, with 12 bases in between.

The rearrangement links TRBV27 to TRBJ1-6; TRBD1 aligns across 10 bases. The CDR3 has 17 residues. With V trimmed by 5 bases and J by 7 bases, 11 bases remained unmatched. The germline gives CDR1 MNHEY, CDR2 SMNVEV (reference sequence). The CDR3 region has the DNA TGTGCCAGCAGTGCACTTTCGACAGGGGGCGTAAATTCACCCCTCCACTTT. As protein: CASSALSTGGVNSPLHF.